These 19 T cell receptor beta chains originate from one sample sequenced in a study of cytomegalovirus exposure and HLA in healthy donors. Here immunoSEQ multiplex PCR was the method, and the copy in TCRdb shows in-frame clones only, minus some. The repertoire holds under 250,000 clones, with roughly 77% as singletons. Specimen: PBMCs. The source of these receptors is a woman aged 25 to 45 in good health and CMV-seronegative.

The V call is TRBV7-7, the J call TRBJ2-5; 7 bases agree with TRBD1. The CDR3 is 14 residues long. In germline, CDR1 is SSHAT, CDR2 FNYEAQ (reference sequence). Trimming cost V 6 bases and J 4 bases; bases outside gene matches: 8. CDR3 nucleotide sequence: TGTGCCAGCAGACAGGGGACAGCCGGAGAGACCCAGTACTTC. The encoded protein is CASRQGTAGETQYF.

This chain links TRBV11-2 with TRBJ2-1; D not resolved. The CDR3 totals 14 residues. The germline CDR1 and CDR2 sequences are SGHAT and FQNNGV. With 5 bases removed from V and 2 bases from J, the gap between germline ends came to 10 bases. CDR3 sequence reads: CASSKHIPYNEQFF. The CDR3 DNA follows: TGTGCCAGCAGCAAACATATCCCCTACAATGAGCAGTTCTTC.

The CDR3 region has the DNA TGTGCCAGCAGGGGGGGACAGGAGCCCTCCTACGAGCAGTACTTC. Residues: CASRGGQEPSYEQYF. This chain links TRBV6-5 with TRBJ2-7; 8 nucleotides agree with TRBD1. Germline V lookup: CDR1 MNHEY, CDR2 SVGAGI. There are 15 residues in the CDR3. Trimming cost V 6 bases and J 0 bases; bases outside gene matches: 7.

This chain connects TRBV18 to TRBJ2-2, with 7 bases lining up with TRBD2. This CDR3 has 13 residues. The junction had 1 base not matched to a gene; V was cut back by 3 bases and J by 6 bases. CDR1 KGHSH and CDR2 LQKENI come from the germline V gene. The CDR3: CASSPTSPGELFF. CDR3 bases: TGTGCCAGCTCACCGACTAGCCCCGGGGAGCTGTTTTTT.

The chain has TRBV5-1 and TRBJ2-1, with TRBD2 matching 9 bases. The CDR3 has 15 amino acids. The V segment lost 2 bases and the J segment 4 bases; nucleotides outside the gene matches: 4. The germline CDR1 and CDR2 sequences are SGHRS and YFSETQ. The chain's CDR3 is CASSFVTSGYNEQFF. CDR3 nucleotide sequence: TGCGCCAGCAGCTTCGTGACTAGCGGATACAATGAGCAGTTCTTC.

The rearrangement joins TRBV2 to TRBJ2-5, with 8 positions matching TRBD2. Germline lookup yields CDR1 SNHLY and CDR2 FYNNEI. Losses at the gene ends were 6 bases for V and 2 bases for J; bases not matched to a gene: 5. This CDR3 contains 14 residues. The CDR3 DNA is TGTGCCAGCAGGGTTACTAGCGGACAAGAGACCCAGTACTTC. This encodes CASRVTSGQETQYF.

CDR3 in amino acids: CASSFGTSEQPQHF. CDR3 coding DNA: TGTGCCAGCAGCTTCGGGACATCGGAGCAGCCCCAGCATTTT. This chain connects TRBV7-9 to TRBJ1-5; D might be TRBD1 (6 bases). The CDR3 has 14 residues. V lost 3 bases to trimming and J lost 7 bases, with 13 bases between them. CDR1 SEHNR and CDR2 FQNEAQ come from the germline V gene (reference sequence). The full variable domain, with the rest looked up from reference TRBV7-9 and TRBJ1-5, is DTGVSQNPRHKITKRGQNVTFRCDPISEHNRLYWYRQTLGQGPEFLTYFQNEAQLEKSRLLSDRFSAERPKGSFSTLEIQRTEQGDSAMYLCASSFGTSEQPQHFGDGTRLSIL.

This clone turned up a few times. The rearrangement joins TRBV6-1 to TRBJ1-5; D unclear. Trimming shortened V by 1 base and J by 4 bases, and 14 bases separated the two germline ends. CDR1 is MNHNS and CDR2 is SASEGT in the germline V gene. The CDR3 covers 16 residues. CDR3 loop: CASSEGIAEGNQPQHF. The CDR3 DNA reads as TGTGCCAGCAGTGAAGGTATAGCGGAGGGAAATCAGCCCCAGCATTTT.

This sequence joins TRBV29-1 and TRBJ2-2, with 8 bases aligning to TRBD1. The CDR3 spans 14 residues. The ends lost 5 bases at V and 4 bases at J; junction bases unmatched: 6. Germline CDR1 reads SQVTM; CDR2 reads ANQGSEA. CDR3 nucleotides: TGCAGCGTTAGTGGACAGGGACCCACCGGGGAGCTGTTTTTT. Translation: CSVSGQGPTGELFF.

Note on this clone: The same CDR3 can be traced to other DNA sequences in this sample. The chain has TRBV4-1 and TRBJ2-7; 7 bases align to TRBD1. From germline, CDR1 is MGHRA and CDR2 YSYEKL. The CDR3 is 14 residues long. After removal of 1 base from V and 4 bases from J, the junction contained 4 bases not matched to a gene. This chain's CDR3 is CASSQGQGTYEQYF. In DNA form, the CDR3 reads TGCGCCAGCAGCCAAGGACAGGGTACTTACGAGCAGTACTTC.

The chain carries TRBV11-2 and TRBJ2-1, with 7 bases fitting TRBD2. The length of the CDR3 is 15 residues. V dropped 0 bases and J dropped 9; count of bases not matched to a gene: 8. In germline, CDR1 is SGHAT, CDR2 FQNNGV. CDR3 in DNA: TGTGCCAGCAGCTTAGATGGCGGGAGCAGCGGTGAGCAGTTCTTC. This encodes CASSLDGGSSGEQFF.

The chain has TRBV18 and TRBJ2-7; a possible D gene is TRBD1 (7 bases). The ends were cut back, 6 bases at V and 6 bases at J, with 27 bases in the middle. The germline V gene has CDR1 KGHSH and CDR2 LQKENI. The CDR3 covers 17 residues. CDR3 bases: TGTGCCAGCTCCCCCGCGGGGACAGCCTCGGCAATGCGCGAGCAGTACTTC. It translates to CASSPAGTASAMREQYF.

This clone appeared a few times. The chain links TRBV6-1 to TRBJ1-3, with 7 bases matching TRBD1. J lost 4 bases, V lost 6 bases, and 6 bases had no gene match. The CDR3 length is 14 residues. Germline V gene lookup returns CDR1 MNHNS and CDR2 SASEGT. In DNA, the CDR3 is TGTGCCAGCAGCGTACAGGGGTACGGAAACACCATATATTTT. This translates into CASSVQGYGNTIYF.

This rearrangement joins TRBV10-3 to TRBJ2-7; 8 positions agree with TRBD1. Germline lookup yields CDR1 ENHRY and CDR2 SYGVKD. Unmatched junction bases numbered 16, after V lost 11 bases and J lost 7 bases. The CDR3 runs to 14 residues. CDR3 sequence reads: CALPAGQGVLEQYF. As DNA, the CDR3 is TGTGCCCTCCCCGCAGGACAGGGAGTTCTTGAGCAGTACTTC.

This clone was picked up one time. V and J are TRBV30 and TRBJ1-4; TRBD1 aligns across 8 bases. This CDR3 comprises 16 residues. Germline V gene lookup returns CDR1 GTSNPN and CDR2 SVGIG (reference sequence). Losses at the gene ends were 5 bases for V and 4 bases for J; bases not matched to a gene: 12. CDR3 in DNA: TGTGCCTGGCGAAACAGGAATGGACAGGGTAATGAAAAACTGTTTTTT. Translated, it gives CAWRNRNGQGNEKLFF.

The V call is TRBV7-9, the J call TRBJ1-2; 9 bases map to TRBD1. The CDR3 has 16 residues. The junction had 12 bases not matched to a gene; V was cut back by 6 bases and J by 4 bases. Germline values: CDR1 SEHNR, CDR2 FQNEAQ (reference sequence). The CDR3 protein is CASSPPSRDRVYGYTF. CDR3 bases: TGTGCCAGCAGTCCACCATCTCGGGACAGGGTCTATGGCTACACCTTC.

V is TRBV9 and J is TRBJ1-5; TRBD1 aligns across 7 bases. The CDR3 consists of 14 residues. Unmatched junction bases numbered 9, after V lost 3 bases and J lost 9 bases. Germline CDR1 and CDR2: SGDLS and YYNGEE. CDR3 DNA sequence: TGTGCCAGCAGCGCCGAAGCACAGGGGACGCCCCAGCATTTT. Translated, it gives CASSAEAQGTPQHF.

The rearrangement joins TRBV28 to TRBJ2-7; a weak D match, TRBD2 (7 bases). The CDR3 totals 14 residues. V was clipped by 5 bases and J by 3 bases, with 14 bases between them. Germline V CDR1 and CDR2: MDHEN, SYDVKM. CDR3 in DNA: TGTGCCAGCAGTCCCGGGGGGCAGTTCTACGAGCAGTACTTC. Its protein product is CASSPGGQFYEQYF.

The CDR3 DNA follows: TGTGCCAGCATTACCGGACAGGGAGGGAGTGAAGCTTTCTTT. Residues: CASITGQGGSEAFF. The chain has TRBV6-1 and TRBJ1-1; 8 bases are shared with TRBD1. Germline-derived CDR1 and CDR2 are MNHNS and SASEGT. The CDR3 spans 14 residues. V lost 7 bases, J lost 7 bases, and 11 bases stayed unmatched.